Listed below are T cell receptor beta chains from one sample, sequenced in a study of blood T cell repertoires in COVID-19. Sequencing was performed with immunoSEQ multiplex PCR; in TCRdb, only in-frame clones are kept and a portion is missing. The repertoire holds over 200,000 clones, with 86% as singletons. The sequenced material came from peripheral blood. The receptor set was obtained from a man between 45 and 60 years old with COVID-19, enrolled during active disease. Each CDR3 is given with its conserved first and last residue. The D gene is left open where the match is weak. For some rows the clone size is stated as once, few or many, or as a class when expanded; others skip it.

>NA|TRBV7-3|TRBJ2-1|TRBD2
CASSTRGGPRVLEQFF
TGTGCCAGCAGCACCCGCGGGGGGCCGCGGGTGCTTGAGCAGTTCTTC
>few|TRBV18|TRBJ2-7|NA
CASSSRVDEQYF
TGTGCCAGCTCAAGCAGGGTTGACGAGCAGTACTTC
>NA|TRBV7-6|TRBJ2-1|NA
CASSSGQEQFF
TGTGCCAGCAGCTCCGGACAGGAGCAGTTCTTC
>NA|TRBV5-1|TRBJ2-3|NA
CASSLDTQYF
TGCGCCAGCAGCCTAGATACGCAGTATTTT
>NA|TRBV6-5|TRBJ2-1|TRBD2
CASSYARDYRNEQFF
TGTGCCAGCAGTTACGCTCGGGACTACCGCAATGAGCAGTTCTTC
>NA|TRBV19|TRBJ2-3|TRBD2
CASSIDVAGDLTDTQYF
TGTGCCAGTAGTATTGATGTAGCGGGAGACCTCACAGATACGCAGTATTTT
>NA|TRBV29-1|TRBJ2-7|TRBD2
CSVAGLASYEQYF
TGCAGCGTTGCAGGACTAGCGAGCTACGAGCAGTACTTC
>NA|TRBV28|TRBJ1-5|TRBD1
CASSRSAGGRNQPQHF
TGTGCCAGCAGTCGCTCGGCAGGGGGGCGCAATCAGCCCCAGCATTTT
>NA|TRBV10-3|TRBJ2-3|TRBD2
CAISDPFSGSDTQYF
TGTGCCATCAGTGATCCCTTTAGCGGGTCAGATACGCAGTATTTT
>NA|TRBV5-1|TRBJ2-1|TRBD1
CASSIGQGNEQFF
TGCGCCAGCAGCATCGGACAGGGCAATGAGCAGTTCTTC
>NA|TRBV5-4|TRBJ2-2|TRBD1
CASTRTGGNTGELFF
TGTGCCAGCACCAGGACAGGGGGGAACACCGGGGAGCTGTTTTTT
>NA|TRBV5-4|TRBJ2-3|NA
CASSLEEGRDTQYF
TGTGCCAGCAGCTTGGAGGAGGGACGGGATACGCAGTATTTT
>NA|TRBV5-3|TRBJ1-4|TRBD1
CARSYDRGRDEKLFF
TGTGCCAGAAGCTACGACAGGGGGCGCGATGAAAAACTGTTTTTT
>NA|TRBV18|TRBJ1-2|TRBD1
CASSPSGQNYGYTF
TGTGCCAGCTCACCCTCGGGACAGAACTATGGCTACACCTTC
>NA|TRBV4-3|TRBJ1-2|TRBD1
CASSHTTGTGHYTF
TGCGCCAGCAGCCATACAACCGGGACAGGCCATTACACCTTC
>NA|TRBV6-5|TRBJ2-7|NA
CASNRDSYEQYF
TGTGCCAGCAACAGGGACTCCTACGAGCAGTACTTC
>NA|TRBV3-1/TRBV3-2|TRBJ1-2|NA
CASSQVSGGGYTF
TGTGCCAGCAGCCAAGTTTCGGGGGGAGGCTACACCTTC
>NA|TRBV6-4|TRBJ1-3|TRBD1
CASSDSTGTGRYGNTIYF
TGTGCCAGCAGTGACTCTACCGGGACAGGGCGCTATGGAAACACCATATATTTT
>NA|TRBV7-3|TRBJ2-5|TRBD1
CASSPRGTGEETQYF
TGTGCCAGCAGCCCAAGAGGGACAGGGGAGGAGACCCAGTACTTC
>NA|TRBV2|TRBJ2-2|TRBD2
CASKATSGGNGGELFF
TGTGCCAGCAAAGCTACTAGCGGGGGAAATGGCGGGGAGCTGTTTTTT
>NA|TRBV11-3|TRBJ1-1|NA
CASSQAPGGNTEAFF
TGTGCCAGCAGCCAGGCCCCCGGAGGGAACACTGAAGCTTTCTTT
>once|TRBV24-1|TRBJ2-1|TRBD1
CATSDLDRGDYNEQFF
TGTGCCACCAGTGACCTTGACAGGGGTGACTACAATGAGCAGTTCTTC
>NA|TRBV4-3|TRBJ1-6|NA
CASSQDGSGSSPLHF
TGCGCCAGCAGCCAAGACGGGAGTGGGAGTTCACCCCTCCACTTT
>NA|TRBV6-5|TRBJ1-5|NA
CASSYARFDSNQPQHF
TGTGCCAGCAGTTACGCGCGGTTTGATAGCAATCAGCCCCAGCATTTT
>once|TRBV28|TRBJ2-1|NA
CASSLPASVYNEQFF
TGTGCCAGCAGTTTACCCGCTAGCGTATACAATGAGCAGTTCTTC
>NA|TRBV4-1|TRBJ2-3|TRBD2
CASSQAPTRGGYDTQYF
TGCGCCAGCAGCCAAGCTCCGACCCGCGGGGGGTACGATACGCAGTATTTT
>once|TRBV3-1/TRBV3-2|TRBJ2-6|NA
CASSQTGSARSGANVLTF
TGTGCCAGCAGCCAAACAGGGTCTGCGAGGTCTGGGGCCAACGTCCTGACTTTC
>NA|TRBV21-1|TRBJ1-5|NA
CASSKRFGTGTNGNQPQHF
NA
>NA|TRBV6-1|TRBJ2-1|NA
CASSEPGEGNEQFF
TGTGCCAGCAGTGAGCCGGGAGAGGGTAATGAGCAGTTCTTC
>NA|TRBV6-2/TRBV6-3|TRBJ2-1|TRBD1
CASSYRRTGTEQFF
TGTGCCAGCAGTTACCGCCGGACAGGGACTGAGCAGTTCTTC